The sequence of this T cell receptor beta chain was determined in a study of T cells in Graves' hyperthyroidism and ophthalmopathy. Study conclusions and caveats: Most expanded thyroid clonotypes above 0.001 also appeared in blood.

Looked up from germline, CDR1 is MNHNS and CDR2 is SASEGT. V was trimmed by 4 bases and J by 1 base, leaving 10 bases between them. The CDR3 contains 14 residues. Amplification of TCR beta CDR3 regions was performed using RNA transcripts as template. A set of HTBI primers served as the primers for a first-round RT-PCR of the TCR CDR3. Each CDR3 protein gets one entry after TCRdb re-called the multiplex PCR reads with MiXCR. The table has roughly 290,000 distinct CDR3 sequences, about 18% seen once; the top ten hold over 50%. Uncontrolled infections, other autoimmune diseases, pregnancy or lactation led to exclusion of patients. Isolation of PBMCs was performed on 8 to 10 ml fresh peripheral blood. Details on this clonotype: Its antigen remains unidentified.

Sequencing was done on a sample of blood. The V gene is TRBV6-1, the J gene TRBJ1-2, with a tentative D call TRBD1 (5 bases). The clonotype originates from a woman aged 55-69 years with Graves' ophthalmopathy. The CDR3 sequence is CASSAREFNYGYTF. The CDR3 DNA is TGTGCCAGCAGTGCCAGGGAGTTTAACTATGGCTACACCTTC.